These 10 T cell receptor beta chains share one sample of origin, sequenced in a study of CD4 T cells in relation to SARS-CoV-2 and coronaviruses. Before the COVID-19 pandemic, during about 2010-2018, CD4+ T cells were taken from unexposed donors. Only in-frame clones appear in the TCRdb table, and some are missing; sequencing was by immunoSEQ multiplex PCR. The sample holds approximately 59,000 clones, over 70% seen once. Input material: memory CD4+ T cells from PBMCs. The source of these receptors is a human donor in good health.

The V gene is TRBV5-6, the J gene TRBJ1-5; 9 nucleotides agree with TRBD1. The germline V gene has CDR1 SGHDT and CDR2 YYEEEE. The CDR3 spans 15 residues. J gave up 2 bases and V 5 bases, and 5 bases lay outside the gene matches. CDR3 DNA: TGTGCCAGCAGAAAGACAGGGGGAGGCAATCAGCCCCAGCATTTT. Translation gives CASRKTGGGNQPQHF.

The chain is built from TRBV7-2 and TRBJ2-3, with 7 bases that match TRBD1. After removal of 5 bases from V and 0 bases from J, the junction contained 8 bases not matched to a gene. Germline loops: CDR1 SGHTA, CDR2 FQGNSA. CDR3 length: 16 amino acids. CDR3 protein: CASSPRWGQSTDTQYF. The CDR3 DNA is TGTGCCAGCAGCCCCCGGTGGGGACAGAGCACAGATACGCAGTATTTT.

The genes are TRBV7-2 and TRBJ2-1, with TRBD2 as a possible D gene (7 bases). V lost 6 bases to trimming and J lost 3 bases, with 21 bases between them. The CDR3 loop spans 17 amino acids. Germline V gene sequence: CDR1 SGHTA, CDR2 FQGNSA. The CDR3 here is CASRKGGAGAIYNEQFF. The CDR3 DNA follows: TGTGCCAGCAGAAAAGGTGGGGCGGGGGCGATCTACAATGAGCAGTTCTTC.

J is TRBJ2-5 and V is TRBV10-3, with D unclear. Germline V gives CDR1 ENHRY, CDR2 SYGVKD. Between the trimmed V and J ends, which lost 0 bases and 5 bases, there was a span of 10 bases. This CDR3 comprises 14 residues. CDR3 amino acids: CAISESTPPETQYF. For the CDR3, the DNA is TGTGCCATCAGTGAGTCGACCCCCCCGGAGACCCAGTACTTC.

The V and J genes are TRBV7-3 and TRBJ2-5; D call uncertain. Germline CDR1 is SGHTA and CDR2 is FQGTGA. The CDR3 loop spans 12 amino acids. The ends were cut back, 4 bases at V and 0 bases at J, with 3 bases in the middle. The CDR3 loop reads CASSSDQETQYF. In DNA, the CDR3 is TGTGCCAGCAGCTCGGACCAAGAGACCCAGTACTTC.

The V and J genes are TRBV27 and TRBJ2-1; D gene unclear. Germline-derived CDR1 and CDR2 are MNHEY and SMNVEV (reference sequence). The CDR3 consists of 17 residues. Trimming took 0 bases from V and 6 from J, leaving 18 bases between them. The CDR3 spells CASSLSPSLFYPNEQFF. CDR3 DNA sequence: TGTGCCAGCAGTTTATCGCCCTCGCTCTTTTACCCCAATGAGCAGTTCTTC.

V is TRBV5-1 and J is TRBJ2-1; 8 nucleotides align to TRBD2. V shed 3 bases, J shed 0 bases, and the junction held 8 bases outside the gene matches. This CDR3 has 17 residues. From germline, CDR1 is SGHRS and CDR2 YFSETQ. The CDR3 loop reads CASSYLTSAPSYNEQFF. DNA of the CDR3: TGCGCCAGCAGCTACCTGACTAGCGCGCCCTCCTACAATGAGCAGTTCTTC.

V and J are TRBV7-9 and TRBJ1-1; D is unresolved. V was trimmed by 0 bases and J by 8 bases, leaving 10 bases between them. Germline CDR1 and CDR2: SEHNR and FQNEAQ (reference sequence). The CDR3 spans 13 residues. CDR3 coding DNA: TGTGCCAGCAGCTTAGCGGCGGAAACCGAAGCTTTCTTT. This translates into CASSLAAETEAFF.

The rearrangement joins TRBV20-1 to TRBJ2-1; D not certain. Trimming left V 4 bases short and J 7 bases short, with 5 bases between. CDR3 length equals 10 residues. Germline loops: CDR1 DFQATT, CDR2 SNEGSKA (reference sequence). CDR3 in DNA: TGCAGTGCTACACATAATGAGCAGTTCTTC. Protein product: CSATHNEQFF.

This chain connects TRBV5-8 to TRBJ2-1; the D gene is possibly TRBD2 (5 bases). The V end lost 2 bases, the J end lost 12 bases, and 15 bases lay between the germline ends. Germline values: CDR1 SGHTS, CDR2 YDEGEE. The CDR3 totals 13 residues. The CDR3 DNA sequence: TGTGCCAGCAGCTTAGGACGAGCCCGGGGGCAGTTCTTC. Its protein product is CASSLGRARGQFF.